This T cell receptor beta chain came from a study of T cells in Graves' hyperthyroidism and ophthalmopathy. Study-wide points: Blood also contained most expanded thyroid clonotypes above 0.001.

CDR3 length equals 12 residues. Germline CDR1 is LGHDT and CDR2 is YNNKEL (reference sequence). Trimming took 0 bases from V and 4 from J, leaving 4 bases between them. Concerning this clonotype itself: As yet, its antigen is unknown. Given the absence of the conserved phenylalanine or tryptophan at the CDR3 end, a read error is likely.

RNA transcripts served as the template for amplifying TCR beta CDR3 regions. The study used the HTBI primer set for a first-round RT-PCR of the TCR CDR3. One entry per CDR3 protein results from TCRdb running MiXCR on the multiplex PCR reads. This table has hundreds of thousands of distinct CDR3 sequences, 14% to 15% appearing once. Sequencing was carried out using blood. This chain uses TRBV3-1 with TRBJ2-7; D is ambiguous. The clonotype originates from a man aged 18 to 35 with Graves' ophthalmopathy. CDR3 amino acids: CASSQEGYEQYL. In DNA form, the CDR3 reads TGTGCCAGCAGCCAAGAAGGGTACGAGCAGTACCTC.